This TCR beta chain was profiled in a study of blood T cell repertoires in COVID-19. The data were produced by immunoSEQ multiplex PCR, yet TCRdb's version contains in-frame clones alone and is incomplete. The sample lists 250,000 to 350,000 clones; 70% to 90% were seen once. CDR1 and CDR2 (germline): KGHDR, SFDVKD. The CDR3 loop spans 14 amino acids. Trimming took 9 bases from V and 4 from J; bases not matched to a gene: 6. This clone was seen just once. The chain uses TRBV24-1 and TRBJ1-5; the match to TRBD1 covers 9 bases. The receptor was isolated from a woman in her seventies with COVID-19, enrolled during active disease. The sequenced sample consisted of peripheral blood. This CDR3 is CATSGQGANQPQHF. The CDR3 DNA follows: TGTGCCACCTCGGGACAGGGAGCGAATCAGCCCCAGCATTTT.